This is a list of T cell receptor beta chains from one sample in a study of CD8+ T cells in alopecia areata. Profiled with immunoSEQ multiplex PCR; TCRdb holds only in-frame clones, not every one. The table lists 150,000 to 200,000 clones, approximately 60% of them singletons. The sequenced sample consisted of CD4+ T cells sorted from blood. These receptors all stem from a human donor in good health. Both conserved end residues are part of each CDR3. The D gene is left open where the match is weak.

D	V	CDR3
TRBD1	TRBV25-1	CASSEFGQAGEQFF
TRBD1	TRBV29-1	CSVTTGGENEQFF
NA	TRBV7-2	CASSLQASLAKNIQYF
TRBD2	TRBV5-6	CASTKLAGGPINEQFF
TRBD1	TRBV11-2	CASSLDRDLNEQYF
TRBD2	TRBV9	CASSSGGRLWETQYF
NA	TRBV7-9	CASSFQETQYF
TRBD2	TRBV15	CATSSGLAGNNEQFF
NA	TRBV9	CARQTPYNEQFF
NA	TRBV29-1	CSVQPSDTQYF
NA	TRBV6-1	CASSEVVTGEVEQFF
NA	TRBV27	CASKDPLPNTEAFF
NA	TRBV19	CASSNPGTSTDTQYF
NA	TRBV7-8	CASSRGPQQETQYF
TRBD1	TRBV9	CASSVSTGARYGYTF
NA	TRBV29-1	CSVAVVSTDTQYF
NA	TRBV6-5	CASSRSPLTKNIQYF
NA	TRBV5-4	CASSTPGANTEAFF
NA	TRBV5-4	CASSLKSGYGELFF
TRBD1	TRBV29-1	CSVVTGGGGYTF
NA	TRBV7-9	CASSPGQNYGYTF
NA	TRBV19	CASSITSSGANVLTF
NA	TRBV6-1	CASSSGQGTEAFF
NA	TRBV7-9	CASSPSHNEQFF
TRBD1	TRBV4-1	CASSQGQGLGETQYF
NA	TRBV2	CASSLNTGELFF
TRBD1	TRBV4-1	CASSRGTGSRQPQHF
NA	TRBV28	CASSLRGQPDF
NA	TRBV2	CASRPNTGELFF
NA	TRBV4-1	CASSQVGRPNTGELFF
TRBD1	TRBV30	CAWSRGLGQPQHF
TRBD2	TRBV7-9	CASSSTGTSGPKTYEQYF
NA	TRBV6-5	CASTRRGRGSGYTF
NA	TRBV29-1	CSGVDTTDTQYF
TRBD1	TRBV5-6	CASSLNRIRDSAYEQYF
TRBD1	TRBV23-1	CASSQSFGGQANQPQHF
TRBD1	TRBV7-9	CASSLAWTGGKGGADGYTF
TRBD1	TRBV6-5	CASRPQGARTDTQYF
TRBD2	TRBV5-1	CASSLMGLAGDNEQFF
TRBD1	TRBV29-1	CSVVGPGGFGETQYF
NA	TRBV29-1	CSVEGRMNTEAFF
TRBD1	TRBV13	CASSLFGQGSSYNYGYTF
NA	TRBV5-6	CASSLVVVKNEQFF
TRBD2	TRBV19	CASSVPTSGKYNEQFF
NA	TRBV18	CASSLGDEQFF
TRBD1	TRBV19	CASRPPGQSTGELFF
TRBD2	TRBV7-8	CASSSGLVGKETQYF
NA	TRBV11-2	CASSSYRVPEQYF
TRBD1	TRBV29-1	CSAVDRAEGYTF
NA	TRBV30	CACSGNTIYF
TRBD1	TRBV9	CASSVDQGGQPQHF
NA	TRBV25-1	CASSTQGTGANVLTF
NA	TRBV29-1	CSVEGRTDEKLFF
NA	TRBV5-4	CASSIHGTPTYEQYF
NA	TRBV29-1	CSVQSRAEYNEQFF
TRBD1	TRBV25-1	CASSLSPTGAETQYF
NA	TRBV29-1	CSVSPGTPYEQYF
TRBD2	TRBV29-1	CSSQDGGRGDTQYF
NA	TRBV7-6	CASSLDPGYEQYF